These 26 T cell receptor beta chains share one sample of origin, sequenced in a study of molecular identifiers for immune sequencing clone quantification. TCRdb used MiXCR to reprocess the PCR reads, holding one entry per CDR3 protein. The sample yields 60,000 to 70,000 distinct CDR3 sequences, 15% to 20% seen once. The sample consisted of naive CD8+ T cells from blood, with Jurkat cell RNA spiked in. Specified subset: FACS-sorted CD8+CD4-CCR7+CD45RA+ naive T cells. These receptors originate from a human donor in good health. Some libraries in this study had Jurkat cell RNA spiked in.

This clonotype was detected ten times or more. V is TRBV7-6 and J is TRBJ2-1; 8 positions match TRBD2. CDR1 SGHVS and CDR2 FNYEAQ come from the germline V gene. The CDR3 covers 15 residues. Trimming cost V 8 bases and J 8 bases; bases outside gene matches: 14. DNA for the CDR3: TGTGCCAGCCGCCAAAGCGCGGGAGGTGGGGATGAGCAGTTCTTC. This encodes CASRQSAGGGDEQFF.

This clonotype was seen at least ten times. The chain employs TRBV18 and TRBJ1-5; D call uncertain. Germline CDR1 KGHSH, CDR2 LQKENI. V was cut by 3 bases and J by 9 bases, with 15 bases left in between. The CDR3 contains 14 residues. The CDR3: CASSPEAVDVPQHF. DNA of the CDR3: TGTGCCAGCTCACCGGAAGCGGTTGACGTGCCCCAGCATTTT.

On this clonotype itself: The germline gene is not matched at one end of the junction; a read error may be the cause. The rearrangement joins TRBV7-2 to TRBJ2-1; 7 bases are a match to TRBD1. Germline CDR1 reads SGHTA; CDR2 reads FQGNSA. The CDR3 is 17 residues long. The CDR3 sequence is CASSSNPRGRFYNEKFF. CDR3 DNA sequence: TGTGCCAGCAGCTCTAACCCGAGGGGGCGCTTCTACAATGAGAAGTTCTTC.

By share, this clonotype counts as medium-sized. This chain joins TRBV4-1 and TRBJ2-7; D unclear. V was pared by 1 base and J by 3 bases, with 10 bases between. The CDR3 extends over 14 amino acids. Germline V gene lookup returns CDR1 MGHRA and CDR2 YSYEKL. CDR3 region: CASSQVPGVYEQYF. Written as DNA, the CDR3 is TGCGCCAGCAGCCAAGTGCCGGGTGTCTACGAGCAGTACTTC.

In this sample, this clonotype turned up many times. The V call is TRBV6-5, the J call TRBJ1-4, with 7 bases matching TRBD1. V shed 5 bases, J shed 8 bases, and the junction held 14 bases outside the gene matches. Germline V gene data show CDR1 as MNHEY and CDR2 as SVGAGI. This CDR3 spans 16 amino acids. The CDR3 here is CASSDNTGALWEKLFF. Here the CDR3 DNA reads TGTGCCAGCAGTGACAATACAGGGGCCCTTTGGGAAAAACTGTTTTTT.

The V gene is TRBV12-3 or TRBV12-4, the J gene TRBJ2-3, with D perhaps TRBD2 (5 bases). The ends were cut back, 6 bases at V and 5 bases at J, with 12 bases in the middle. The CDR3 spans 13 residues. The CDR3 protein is CASRIPEGDTQYF. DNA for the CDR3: TGTGCCAGCAGAATTCCTGAGGGAGATACGCAGTATTTT.

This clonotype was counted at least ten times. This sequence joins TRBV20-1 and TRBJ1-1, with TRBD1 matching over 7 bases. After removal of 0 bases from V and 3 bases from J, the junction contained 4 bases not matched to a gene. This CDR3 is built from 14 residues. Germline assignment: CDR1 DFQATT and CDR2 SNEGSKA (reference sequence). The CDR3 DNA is TGCAGTGCTAGAGAGACACAGGGGCACACTGAAGCTTTCTTT. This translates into CSARETQGHTEAFF.

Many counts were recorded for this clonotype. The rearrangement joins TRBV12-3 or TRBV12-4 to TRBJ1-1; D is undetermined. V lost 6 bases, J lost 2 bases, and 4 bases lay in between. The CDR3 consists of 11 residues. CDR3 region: CASSPNTEAFF. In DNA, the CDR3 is TGTGCCAGCAGCCCCAACACTGAAGCTTTCTTT.

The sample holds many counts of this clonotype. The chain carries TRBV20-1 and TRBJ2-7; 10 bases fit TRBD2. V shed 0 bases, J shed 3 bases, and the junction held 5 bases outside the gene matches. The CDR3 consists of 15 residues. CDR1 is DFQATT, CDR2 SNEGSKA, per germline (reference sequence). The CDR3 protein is CSARDFGTSDYEQYF. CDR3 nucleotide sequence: TGCAGTGCTAGAGATTTCGGGACTAGCGACTACGAGCAGTACTTC.

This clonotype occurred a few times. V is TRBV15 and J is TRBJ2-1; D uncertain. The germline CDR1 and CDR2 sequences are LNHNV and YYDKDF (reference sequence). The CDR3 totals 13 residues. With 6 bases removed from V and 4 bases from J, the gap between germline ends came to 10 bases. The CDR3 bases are TGTGCCACCAGGGCCCTGGAGTACAATGAGCAGTTCTTC. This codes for CATRALEYNEQFF.

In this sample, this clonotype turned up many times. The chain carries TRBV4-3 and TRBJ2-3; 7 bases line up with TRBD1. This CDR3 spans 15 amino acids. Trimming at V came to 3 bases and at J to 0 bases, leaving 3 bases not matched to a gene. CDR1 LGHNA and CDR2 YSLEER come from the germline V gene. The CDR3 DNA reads TGCGCCAGCAGCCAGGGACAGTTCAGCACAGATACGCAGTATTTT. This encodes CASSQGQFSTDTQYF.

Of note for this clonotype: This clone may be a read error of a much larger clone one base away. This CDR3 reads CATSRDYGAGTSTDTQYF. DNA of the CDR3: TGTGCCACCAGCAGAGATTATGGGGCGGGGACAAGCACAGATACGCAGTATTTT. The chain recombines TRBV15 with TRBJ2-3, with D perhaps given as TRBD1 or TRBD2 (6 bases each). Germline V CDR1 and CDR2: LNHNV, YYDKDF (reference sequence). The V end was cut by 0 bases, the J end by 0 bases, with 16 bases between. This CDR3 contains 18 residues.

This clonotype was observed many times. CDR3 nucleotides: TGCGCCAGCCGCGGACTAGCGGGTAGCTATGAGCAGTTCTTC. This translates into CASRGLAGSYEQFF. The genes are TRBV10-1 and TRBJ2-1; the match to TRBD2 covers 11 bases. The V segment lost 8 bases and the J segment 8 bases; nucleotides outside the gene matches: 8. Germline CDR1 is WNHNN and CDR2 is SYGVQD (reference sequence). The CDR3 contains 14 residues.

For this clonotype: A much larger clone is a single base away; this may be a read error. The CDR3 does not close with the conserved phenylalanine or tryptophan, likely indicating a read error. In DNA form, the CDR3 reads TGTGCCAGCTCACCACCGGGGGGTCAGCCCCAGCATCTT. It specifies CASSPPGGQPQHL. This chain links TRBV18 with TRBJ1-5; weak D call: TRBD1 (5 bases). V lost 0 bases, J lost 6 bases, and 6 bases lay in between. There are 13 residues in the CDR3. Germline assignment: CDR1 KGHSH and CDR2 LQKENI.

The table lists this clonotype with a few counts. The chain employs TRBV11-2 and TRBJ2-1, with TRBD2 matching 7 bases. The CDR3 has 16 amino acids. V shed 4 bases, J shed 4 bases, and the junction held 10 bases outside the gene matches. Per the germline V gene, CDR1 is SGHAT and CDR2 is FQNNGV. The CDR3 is CASSSKRAGEYNEQFF. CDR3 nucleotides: TGTGCCAGCAGCTCCAAGAGGGCGGGAGAGTACAATGAGCAGTTCTTC.

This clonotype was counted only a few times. The CDR3 nucleotides read TGCAGCGTGGGACTAGCGGGAAGTAATGAGCAGTTCTTC. Its translation: CSVGLAGSNEQFF. The chain links TRBV29-1 to TRBJ2-1, with TRBD2 matching over 13 bases. With 6 bases clipped from V and 7 bases from J, the junction kept 3 bases outside the gene matches. This CDR3 contains 13 residues. Per the germline V gene, CDR1 is SQVTM and CDR2 is ANQGSEA.

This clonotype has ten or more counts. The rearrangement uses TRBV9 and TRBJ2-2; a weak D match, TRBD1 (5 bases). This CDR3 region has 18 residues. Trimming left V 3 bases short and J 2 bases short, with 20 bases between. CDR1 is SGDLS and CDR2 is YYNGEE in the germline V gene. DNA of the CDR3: TGTGCCAGCAGCGCTGGCCCCTTCCAGGGTCAAAACACCGGGGAGCTGTTTTTT. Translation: CASSAGPFQGQNTGELFF.

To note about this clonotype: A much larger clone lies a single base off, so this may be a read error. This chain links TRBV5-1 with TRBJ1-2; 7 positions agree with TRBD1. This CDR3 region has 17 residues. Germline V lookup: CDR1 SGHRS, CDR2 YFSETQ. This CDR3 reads CASSQRDDRADPYGHTF. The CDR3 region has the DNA TGCGCCAGCAGCCAAAGGGACGACAGGGCGGACCCCTATGGCCACACCTTC.

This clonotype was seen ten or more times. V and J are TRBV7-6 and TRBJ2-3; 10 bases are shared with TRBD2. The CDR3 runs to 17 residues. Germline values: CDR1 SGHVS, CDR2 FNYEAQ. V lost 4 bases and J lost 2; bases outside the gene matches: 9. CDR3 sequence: CASSYSSGRVVTDTQYF. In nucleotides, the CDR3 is TGTGCCAGCAGCTATTCAAGCGGGAGGGTCGTCACAGATACGCAGTATTTT.

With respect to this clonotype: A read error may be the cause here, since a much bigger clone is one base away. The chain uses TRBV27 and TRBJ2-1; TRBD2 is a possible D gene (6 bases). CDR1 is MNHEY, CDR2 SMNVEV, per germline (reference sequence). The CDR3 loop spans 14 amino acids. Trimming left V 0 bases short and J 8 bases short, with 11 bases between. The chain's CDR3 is CASSLSGSCDEQFF. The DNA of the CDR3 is TGTGCCAGCAGTTTATCCGGGAGTTGTGATGAGCAGTTCTTC.

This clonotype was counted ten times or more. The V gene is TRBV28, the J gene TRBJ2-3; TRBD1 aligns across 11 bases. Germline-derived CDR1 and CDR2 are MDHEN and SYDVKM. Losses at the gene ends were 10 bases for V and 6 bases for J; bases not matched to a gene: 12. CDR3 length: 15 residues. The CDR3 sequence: CATWDRGSTVDTQYF. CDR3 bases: TGTGCCACCTGGGACAGGGGGAGTACGGTGGATACGCAGTATTTT. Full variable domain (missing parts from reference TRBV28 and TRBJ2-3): DVKVTQSSRYLVKRTGEKVFLECVQDMDHENMFWYRQDPGLGLRLIYFSYDVKMKEKGDIPEGYSVSREKKERFSLILESASTNQTSMYLCATWDRGSTVDTQYFGPGTRLTVL.

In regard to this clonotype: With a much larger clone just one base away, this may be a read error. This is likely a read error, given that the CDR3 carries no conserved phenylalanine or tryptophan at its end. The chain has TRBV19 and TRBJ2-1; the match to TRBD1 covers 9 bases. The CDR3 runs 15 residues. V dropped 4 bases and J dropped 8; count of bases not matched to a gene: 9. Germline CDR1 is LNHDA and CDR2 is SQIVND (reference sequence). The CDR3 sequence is CASSNWTGAPDEQFS. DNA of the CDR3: TGTGCCAGTAGTAACTGGACAGGGGCTCCCGATGAGCAGTTCTCC.

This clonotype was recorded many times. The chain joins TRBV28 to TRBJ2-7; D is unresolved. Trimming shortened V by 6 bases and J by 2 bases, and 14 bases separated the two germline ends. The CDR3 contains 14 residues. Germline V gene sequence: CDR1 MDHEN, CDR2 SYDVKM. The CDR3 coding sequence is TGTGCCAGCAGCACCCTGGGAAATCCCTACGAGCAGTACTTC. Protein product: CASSTLGNPYEQYF. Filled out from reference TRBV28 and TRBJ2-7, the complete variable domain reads DVKVTQSSRYLVKRTGEKVFLECVQDMDHENMFWYRQDPGLGLRLIYFSYDVKMKEKGDIPEGYSVSREKKERFSLILESASTNQTSMYLCASSTLGNPYEQYFGPGTRLTVT.

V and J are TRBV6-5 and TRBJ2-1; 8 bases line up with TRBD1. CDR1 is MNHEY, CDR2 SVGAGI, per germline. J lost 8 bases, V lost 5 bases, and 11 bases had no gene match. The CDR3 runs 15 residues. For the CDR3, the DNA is TGTGCCAGCAGTGGACAGGGTAATATCGGAGATGAGCAGTTCTTC. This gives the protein CASSGQGNIGDEQFF.

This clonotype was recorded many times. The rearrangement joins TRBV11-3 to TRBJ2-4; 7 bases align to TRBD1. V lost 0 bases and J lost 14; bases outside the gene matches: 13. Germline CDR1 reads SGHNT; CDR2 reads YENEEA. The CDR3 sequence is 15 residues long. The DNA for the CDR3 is TGTGCCAGCAGCTTAGAAGGGACAGCGATCCCTCCGGAGTACTTC. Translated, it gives CASSLEGTAIPPEYF.

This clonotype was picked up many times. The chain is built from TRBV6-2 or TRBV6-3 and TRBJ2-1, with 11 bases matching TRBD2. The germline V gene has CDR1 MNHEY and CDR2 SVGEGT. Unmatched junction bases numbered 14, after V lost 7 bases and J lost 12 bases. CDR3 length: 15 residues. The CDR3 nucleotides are TGTGCCAGCAATCAACTAGCGGGAGCTATCTTGGGGCAGTTCTTC. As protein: CASNQLAGAILGQFF.